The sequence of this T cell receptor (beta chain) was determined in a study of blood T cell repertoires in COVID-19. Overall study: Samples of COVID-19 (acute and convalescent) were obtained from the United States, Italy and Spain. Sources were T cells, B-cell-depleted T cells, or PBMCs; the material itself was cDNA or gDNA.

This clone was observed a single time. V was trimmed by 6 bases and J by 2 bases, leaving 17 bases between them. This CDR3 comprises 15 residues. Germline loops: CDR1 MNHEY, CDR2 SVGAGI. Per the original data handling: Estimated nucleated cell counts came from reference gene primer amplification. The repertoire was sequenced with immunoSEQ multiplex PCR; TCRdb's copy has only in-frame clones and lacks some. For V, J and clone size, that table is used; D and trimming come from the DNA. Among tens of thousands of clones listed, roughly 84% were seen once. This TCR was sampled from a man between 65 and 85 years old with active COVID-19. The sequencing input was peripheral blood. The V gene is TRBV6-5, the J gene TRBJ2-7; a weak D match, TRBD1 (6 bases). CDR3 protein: CASSQYRVTTYEQYF. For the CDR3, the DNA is TGTGCCAGCAGCCAATACAGGGTAACGACCTACGAGCAGTACTTC.